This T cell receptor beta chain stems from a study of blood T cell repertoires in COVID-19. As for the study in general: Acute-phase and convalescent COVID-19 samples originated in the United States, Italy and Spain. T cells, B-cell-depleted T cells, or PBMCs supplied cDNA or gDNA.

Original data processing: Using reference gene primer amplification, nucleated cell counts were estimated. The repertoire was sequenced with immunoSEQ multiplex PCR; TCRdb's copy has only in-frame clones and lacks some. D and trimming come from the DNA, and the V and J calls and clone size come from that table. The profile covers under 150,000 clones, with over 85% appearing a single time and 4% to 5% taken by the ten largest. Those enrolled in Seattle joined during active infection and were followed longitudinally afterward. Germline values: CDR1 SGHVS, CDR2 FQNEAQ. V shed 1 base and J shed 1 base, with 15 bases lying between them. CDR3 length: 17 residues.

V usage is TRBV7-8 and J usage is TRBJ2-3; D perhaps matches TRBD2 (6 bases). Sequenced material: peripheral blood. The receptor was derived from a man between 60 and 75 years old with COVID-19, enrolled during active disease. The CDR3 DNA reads TGTGCCAGCAGCTTAGTGTTGACTAGAACTCGCACAGATACGCAGTATTTT. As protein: CASSLVLTRTRTDTQYF.